The entry below describes one T cell receptor beta chain. Its target antigen remains unknown. The sample holds no much larger clone one base away, and base qualities are not on file. The data were obtained in a study of early T cells in non-severe SARS-CoV-2 infection (dated by TCRdb to the early 2020s). Regarding the research as a whole: TCR sequencing used bulk RNA from unsorted whole blood, so alpha and beta chains could not be paired. Overall results and qualifications from the work: Matching against VDJdb was skewed toward anti-spike CD8 responses, likely underestimated virus-specific expansions, and missed private and CD4 specificities.

This was a case-control study nested in a cohort of healthcare workers in London, UK, who had nasopharyngeal swab PCR tests and blood samples taken every week. Healthcare workers were enrolled in the week of the UK lockdown, from 23 to 31 March 2020, and were followed every week for up to about 16 weeks. Library creation used 5' RACE. The instrument was a NextSeq 500. In the TCR library protocol, unique molecular identifiers were attached to individual cDNA molecules to correct for PCR bias and sequencing error. TCR alpha and beta chains were both sequenced, and the abundances of alpha and beta sequences in each sample were closely correlated with each other. On the study's bioinformatics: Decombinator V4 was used to perform V gene, J gene and CDR3 annotation of TCR sequences. Expanded TCRs were defined as changing significantly between any two time points under a Poisson model with p below 0.0001. Abundances of TCRs were expressed as counts per million after normalisation to the total number of TCRs sequenced in each sample. A search of VDJdb, accessed on 1 November 2021, was run for TCRs annotated to CMV, EBV and SARS-CoV-2, with TCRs annotated for multiple antigens excluded. Through fastp at Q25 and MiXCR, TCRdb rebuilt clones from the public reads, retaining in-frame beta chains. Identical CDR3 proteins give one entry, which carries the most common genes and DNA. The V and J calls come from TCRdb's annotation, not from the publication. The sample table shows about 50,000 distinct CDR3 sequences, and 6.2% are seen once. Around 6.9% of the sample rests with the top ten.

This clonotype originated in an adult who was a healthcare worker with PCR-confirmed SARS-CoV-2 infection or an uninfected control (not recorded which). This sample comprised whole blood, obtained at baseline.

The DNA sequence is given as TGTGCCAGCGGAGGGGGTTATAATTCACCCCTCCACTTT. Translated, it gives CASGGGYNSPLHF. The rearranged chain carries TRBV6-6 and TRBJ1-6, with TRBD1 tentatively as D gene (6 bases match). The cysteine opens and the phenylalanine closes a CDR3 of 13 amino acids. Only the CDR3 part of the read is kept: 39 bases, read in frame from the first base. V loses 8 bases of germline sequence and J loses 4 bases, and the interval between the two ends is 9 bases. Looking up the germline V gene (reference sequence) yields CDR1 MNHNY and CDR2 SVGAGI.